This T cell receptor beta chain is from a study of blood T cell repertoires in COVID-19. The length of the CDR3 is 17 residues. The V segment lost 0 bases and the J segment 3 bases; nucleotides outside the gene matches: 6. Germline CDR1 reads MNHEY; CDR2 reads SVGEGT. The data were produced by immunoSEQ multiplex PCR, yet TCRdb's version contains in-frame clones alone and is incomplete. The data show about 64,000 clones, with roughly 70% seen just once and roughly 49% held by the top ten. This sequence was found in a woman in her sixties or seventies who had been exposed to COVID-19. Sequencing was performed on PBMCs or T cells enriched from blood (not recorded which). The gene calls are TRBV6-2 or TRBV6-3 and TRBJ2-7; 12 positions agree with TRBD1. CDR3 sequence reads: CASSYSTGTGGLYEQYF. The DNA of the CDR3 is TGTGCCAGCAGTTACTCCACCGGGACAGGGGGCCTCTACGAGCAGTACTTC.